This is a list of T cell receptor beta chains from one sample in a study of beta chain features in type 1 diabetes. The protocol was immunoSEQ multiplex PCR, while the TCRdb copy is restricted to in-frame clones and leaves out a portion. The sample comprises 17,000 or so clones, roughly three quarters of which are singletons, and about 0.79% rests with the top ten. Input material: stem cell memory CD4+ T cells from blood. The receptors originated from a man aged 30 to 39 with type 1 diabetes. Each CDR3 is given without its conserved first and last residue.

CDR3 protein: ASSLFFTGDEQY; V gene: TRBV14
CDR3 protein: ASSSFGASYEQY; V gene: TRBV11-2
CDR3 protein: ASSVLADQETQY; V gene: TRBV18
CDR3 protein: SVEGHRLTSGGPTDTQY; V gene: TRBV29-1
CDR3 protein: ASSVAPRQKAF; V gene: TRBV9
CDR3 protein: ASSPAGTGEEQY; V gene: TRBV18
CDR3 protein: ASSSQGMTYEQY; V gene: TRBV11-3
CDR3 protein: ASSLNAVSSYEQY; V gene: TRBV11-2
CDR3 protein: SASRDTEAF; V gene: TRBV20-1
CDR3 protein: ASSYNRGPSGNTIY; V gene: TRBV6-6
CDR3 protein: ASSSFDREEAF; V gene: TRBV7-9
CDR3 protein: ASRGLAGGAYNEQF; V gene: TRBV5-1
CDR3 protein: ASSPTGGPGNQPQH; V gene: TRBV4-1
CDR3 protein: ASSPSGDGADTQY; V gene: TRBV18
CDR3 protein: ASSPPNRAQETQY; V gene: TRBV18
CDR3 protein: ASSAPTGGETQY; V gene: TRBV6-6
CDR3 protein: ASRRTGGTYEQY; V gene: TRBV6-5
CDR3 protein: SVGRTESSYEQY; V gene: TRBV29-1
CDR3 protein: ASSLSHRGTEAF; V gene: TRBV28
CDR3 protein: ASSEGRGDRRMETQY; V gene: TRBV7-3
CDR3 protein: ASSEQSGGAAEQF; V gene: TRBV2
CDR3 protein: ASSSHRDRDNYGYT; V gene: TRBV7-9
CDR3 protein: ASSRYGQSDSPLH; V gene: TRBV6-5
CDR3 protein: ASQGRDLYGYT; V gene: TRBV30
CDR3 protein: ASTKNIQY; V gene: TRBV2
CDR3 protein: ASSPPTGGFVDTQY; V gene: TRBV18
CDR3 protein: ASSLAGQSYEQY; V gene: TRBV7-2
CDR3 protein: ASRETGSYNEQF; V gene: TRBV2
CDR3 protein: ASIPGTGGTGELF; V gene: TRBV28
CDR3 protein: ASSQDRGEQY; V gene: TRBV2
CDR3 protein: ASPGGQGLDTQY; V gene: TRBV7-9
CDR3 protein: ASSLLRGNNSPLH; V gene: TRBV28
CDR3 protein: ASSFQQDLREQY; V gene: TRBV7-9